This TCR beta chain was sequenced for a study of T cells in tuberculosis. In the study overall: A South African cohort included IGRA-negative adolescents, latently infected IGRA-positive adolescents and adults with active tuberculosis.

Study-wide results and caveats: GMM-specific TCRs were nearer to active tuberculosis alpha repertoires, suggesting expansion. Using the GMM-specific repertoire gave 85% to 90% accuracy versus 60% to 70% with motifs.

Repertoires were generated with immunoSEQ multiplex PCR, while TCRdb's copy carries only in-frame clones and drops some. The sample has over 40,000 clones; 95% are singletons. Note on this clone: Its antigen is not known.

V was pared by 7 bases and J by 6 bases, with 9 bases of the junction left unmatched. The CDR3 contains 14 residues. CDR1 and CDR2 (germline): SNHLY, FYNNEI. Sequenced input: PBMCs. This clonotype was obtained from a donor between 10 and 35 years old with latent tuberculosis or without tuberculosis infection. The rearrangement links TRBV2 to TRBJ1-3, with TRBD1 matching 7 bases. CDR3 in DNA: TGTGCCAGCACCAAGGGACAGCTACAAAACACCATATATTTT. Encoded protein: CASTKGQLQNTIYF.